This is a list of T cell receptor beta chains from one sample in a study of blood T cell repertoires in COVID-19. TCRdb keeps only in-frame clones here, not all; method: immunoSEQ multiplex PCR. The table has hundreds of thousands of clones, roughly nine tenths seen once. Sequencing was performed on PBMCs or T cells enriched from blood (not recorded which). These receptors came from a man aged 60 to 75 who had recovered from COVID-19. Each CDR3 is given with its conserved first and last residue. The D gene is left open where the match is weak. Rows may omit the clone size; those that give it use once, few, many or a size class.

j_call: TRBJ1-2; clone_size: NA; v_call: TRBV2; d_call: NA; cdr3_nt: TGTGCCAGCAGGGAGGGTGGGGCTTCGGGCTATGGCTACACCTTC; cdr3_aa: CASREGGASGYGYTF
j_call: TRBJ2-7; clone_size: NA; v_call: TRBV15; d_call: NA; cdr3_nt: TGTGCCACCAGCTTGGGGGCAGGTCCCTACGAGCAGTACTTC; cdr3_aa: CATSLGAGPYEQYF
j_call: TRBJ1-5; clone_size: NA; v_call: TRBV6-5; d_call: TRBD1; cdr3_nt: TGTGCCAGCAGGGACAGGGGGTATAGCAATCAGCCCCAGCATTTT; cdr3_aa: CASRDRGYSNQPQHF
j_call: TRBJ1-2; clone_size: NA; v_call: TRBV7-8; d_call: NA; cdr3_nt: TGTGCCAGCAGCTCCAGGGCTGGGGGCTACACCTTC; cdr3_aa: CASSSRAGGYTF
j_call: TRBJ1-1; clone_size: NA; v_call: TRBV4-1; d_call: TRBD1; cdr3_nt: TGCGCCAGCAGCCGGGGACAGGGCCTCAACACTGAAGCTTTCTTT; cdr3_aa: CASSRGQGLNTEAFF
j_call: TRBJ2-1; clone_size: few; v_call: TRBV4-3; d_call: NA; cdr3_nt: TGCGCCAGCAGCCAAGATCCGGGGGCCTACAATGAGCAGTTCTTC; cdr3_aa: CASSQDPGAYNEQFF
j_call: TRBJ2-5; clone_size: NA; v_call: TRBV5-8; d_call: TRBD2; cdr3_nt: TGTGCCAGCAGCCAAGGACTAGCGGGAGGTTTAGAGACCCAGTACTTC; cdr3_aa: CASSQGLAGGLETQYF
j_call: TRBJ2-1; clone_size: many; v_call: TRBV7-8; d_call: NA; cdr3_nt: TGTGCCAGCAGCTCTAAGGGGGTACAATTGGGCAATGAGCAGTTCTTC; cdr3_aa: CASSSKGVQLGNEQFF
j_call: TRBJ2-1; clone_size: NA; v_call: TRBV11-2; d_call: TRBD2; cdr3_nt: TGTGCCAGCAGCTCTCAGCGGGAGTCTTACAATGAGCAGTTCTTC; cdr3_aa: CASSSQRESYNEQFF
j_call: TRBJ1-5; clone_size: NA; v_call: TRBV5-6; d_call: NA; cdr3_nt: TGTGCCAGCAGCTTGGGGACAGCTAATCAGCCCCAGCATTTT; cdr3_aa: CASSLGTANQPQHF
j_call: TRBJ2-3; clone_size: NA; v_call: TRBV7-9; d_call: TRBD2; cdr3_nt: TGTGCCAGCAGCTTCGGCGGGAGGGCCGCAGATACGCAGTATTTT; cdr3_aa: CASSFGGRAADTQYF
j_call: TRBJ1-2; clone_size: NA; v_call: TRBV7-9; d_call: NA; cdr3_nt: TGTGCCAGCAGCCAGAACAGGGCCTATGGCTACACCTTC; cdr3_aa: CASSQNRAYGYTF
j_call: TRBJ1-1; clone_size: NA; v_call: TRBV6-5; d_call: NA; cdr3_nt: TGTGCCAGCGACCAACGTTACAGATACAACACTGAAGCTTTCTTT; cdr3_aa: CASDQRYRYNTEAFF
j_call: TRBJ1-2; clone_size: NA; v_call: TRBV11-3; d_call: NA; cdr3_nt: TGTGCCAGCAGCTTAGAAGTGGAGAATGGCTACACCTTC; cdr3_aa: CASSLEVENGYTF
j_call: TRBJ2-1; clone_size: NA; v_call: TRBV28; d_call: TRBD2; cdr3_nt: TGTGCCAGCCGGGCGTCCCCTCAACGGGGACTAGCGGGAGTATACAATGAGCAGTTCTTC; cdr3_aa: CASRASPQRGLAGVYNEQFF
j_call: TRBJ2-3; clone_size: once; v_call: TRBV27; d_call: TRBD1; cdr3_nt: TGTGCCAGCAGAAGAAGGACAGGGTACACAGATACGCAGTATTTT; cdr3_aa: CASRRRTGYTDTQYF
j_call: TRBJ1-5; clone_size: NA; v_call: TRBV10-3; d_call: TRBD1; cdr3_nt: TGTGCCATCAGCCAAGGGACAGGGGGCAATCAGCCCCAGCATTTT; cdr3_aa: CAISQGTGGNQPQHF
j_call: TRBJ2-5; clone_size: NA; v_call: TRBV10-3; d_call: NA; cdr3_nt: TGTGCCATCAGTGAAAATAGAGAAGAGACCCAGTACTTC; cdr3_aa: CAISENREETQYF
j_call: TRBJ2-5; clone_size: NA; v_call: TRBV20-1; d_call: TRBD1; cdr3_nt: TGCAGTGCTAGTGATCCGGGACAGGGGAGCGTGGCCCAGTACTTC; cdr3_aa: CSASDPGQGSVAQYF
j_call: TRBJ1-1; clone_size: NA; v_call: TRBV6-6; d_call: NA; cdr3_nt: TGTGCCAGCCGTAGGGGGGGTACGGCGGGCGGACTGGAAGCTTTCTTT; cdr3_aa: CASRRGGTAGGLEAFF
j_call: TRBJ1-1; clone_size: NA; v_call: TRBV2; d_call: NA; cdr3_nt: TGTGCCAGCAGTGGGCCAGGGTGGGCGAACACTGAAGCTTTCTTT; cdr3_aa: CASSGPGWANTEAFF
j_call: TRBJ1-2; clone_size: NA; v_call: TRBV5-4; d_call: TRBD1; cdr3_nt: TGTGCCAGCAGCCCACGGACAGGGGGTTATGGCTACACCTTC; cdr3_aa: CASSPRTGGYGYTF
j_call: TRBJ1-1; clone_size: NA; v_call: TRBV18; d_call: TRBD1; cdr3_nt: TGTGCCAGCTCACCTCCAGGGGGAATCACTGAAGCTTTCTTT; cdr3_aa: CASSPPGGITEAFF
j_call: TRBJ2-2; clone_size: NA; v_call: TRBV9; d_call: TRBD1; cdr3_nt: TGTGCCAGCAGCCCGATCGGACAGGGGGTTTACACCGGGGAGCTGTTTTTT; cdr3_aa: CASSPIGQGVYTGELFF
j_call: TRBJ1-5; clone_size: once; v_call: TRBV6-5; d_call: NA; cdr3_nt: TGTGCCAGCAGGGCCCAGGATCAGCCCCAGCATTTT; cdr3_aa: CASRAQDQPQHF
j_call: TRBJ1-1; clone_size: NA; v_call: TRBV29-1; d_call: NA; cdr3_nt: TGCAGCGTTGGACAGGTGAGCACTGAAGCTTTCTTT; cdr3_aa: CSVGQVSTEAFF
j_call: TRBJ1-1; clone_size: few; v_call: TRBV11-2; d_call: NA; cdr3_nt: TGTGCCAGCAGCTTAGCCGCAGGCTATGGAGCTTTCTTT; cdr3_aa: CASSLAAGYGAFF
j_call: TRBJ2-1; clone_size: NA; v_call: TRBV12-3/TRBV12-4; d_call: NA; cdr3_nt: TGTGCCAGCGGGGAGGTGTCCCATGAGCAGTTCTTC; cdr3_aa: CASGEVSHEQFF
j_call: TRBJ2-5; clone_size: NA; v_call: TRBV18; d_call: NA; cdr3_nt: TGTGCCAGCTCCCCACCCGGACAGAGGGAGACCCAGTACTTC; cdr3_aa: CASSPPGQRETQYF
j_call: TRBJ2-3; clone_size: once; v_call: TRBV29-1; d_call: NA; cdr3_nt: TGCAGCGTGAGAAGGGGCAGTTCACCAGATACGCAGTATTTT; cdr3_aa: CSVRRGSSPDTQYF
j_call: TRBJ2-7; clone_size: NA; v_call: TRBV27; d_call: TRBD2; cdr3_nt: TGTGCCAGCAGTTTCCGCCTAGCGGACGAGCAGTACTTC; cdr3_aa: CASSFRLADEQYF
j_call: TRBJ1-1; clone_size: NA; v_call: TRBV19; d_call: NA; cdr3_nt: TGTGCCAGTACCTCGAACAGTTTAGTTGAAGCTTTCTTT; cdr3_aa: CASTSNSLVEAFF
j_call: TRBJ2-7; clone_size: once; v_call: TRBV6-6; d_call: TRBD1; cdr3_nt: TGTGCCAGCAGATGGGGACAGGGGCACCACGAGCAGTACTTC; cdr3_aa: CASRWGQGHHEQYF
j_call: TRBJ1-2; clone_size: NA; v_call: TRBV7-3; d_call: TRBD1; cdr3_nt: TGTGCCAGCAGCACGACCGGCCGGGACAGGGGAGGCTACACCTTC; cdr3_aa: CASSTTGRDRGGYTF
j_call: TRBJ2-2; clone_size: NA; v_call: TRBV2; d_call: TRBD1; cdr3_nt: TGTGCCAGCAGTGTTGTGACAGGGGACACCGGGGAGCTGTTTTTT; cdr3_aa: CASSVVTGDTGELFF
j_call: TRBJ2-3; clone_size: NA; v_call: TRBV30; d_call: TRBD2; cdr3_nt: TGTGCCTGGAGTGCTGGACTAGCGGCCCTCTCTAGCACAGATACGCAGTATTTT; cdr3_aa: CAWSAGLAALSSTDTQYF
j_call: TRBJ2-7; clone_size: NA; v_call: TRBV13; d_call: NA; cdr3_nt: TGTGCCAGCAGCCCAAACCCTACTAAAAGATCATACGAGCAGTACTTC; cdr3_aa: CASSPNPTKRSYEQYF
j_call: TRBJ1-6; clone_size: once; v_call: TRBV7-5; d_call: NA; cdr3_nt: TGTGCCAGAAGCTTAGCGACCGACCGGAGCTCCTATAATTCACCCCTCCACTTT; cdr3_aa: CARSLATDRSSYNSPLHF
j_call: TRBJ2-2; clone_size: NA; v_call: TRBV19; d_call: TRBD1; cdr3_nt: TGTGCCAGTAGTATTAGGGGGCGCTACACCGGGGAGCTGTTTTTT; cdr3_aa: CASSIRGRYTGELFF